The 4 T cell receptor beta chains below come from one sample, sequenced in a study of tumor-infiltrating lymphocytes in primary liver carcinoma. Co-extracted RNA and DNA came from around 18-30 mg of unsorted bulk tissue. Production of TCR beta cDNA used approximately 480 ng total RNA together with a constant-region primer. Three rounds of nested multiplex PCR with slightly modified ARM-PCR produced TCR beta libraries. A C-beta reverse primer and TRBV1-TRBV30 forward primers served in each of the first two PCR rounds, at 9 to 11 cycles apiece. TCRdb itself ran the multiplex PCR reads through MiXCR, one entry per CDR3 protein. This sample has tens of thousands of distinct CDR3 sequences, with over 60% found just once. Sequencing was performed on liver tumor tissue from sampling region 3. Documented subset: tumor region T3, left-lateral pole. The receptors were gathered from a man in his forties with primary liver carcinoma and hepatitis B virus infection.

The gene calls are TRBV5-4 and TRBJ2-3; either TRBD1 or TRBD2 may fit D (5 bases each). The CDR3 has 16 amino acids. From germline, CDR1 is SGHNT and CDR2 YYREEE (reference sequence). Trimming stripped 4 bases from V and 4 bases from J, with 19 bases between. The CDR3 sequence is CASSGLAAGRPDTQYF. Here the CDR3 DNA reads TGTGCCAGCAGCGGTCTAGCAGCAGGGCGCCCAGATACGCAGTATTTT.

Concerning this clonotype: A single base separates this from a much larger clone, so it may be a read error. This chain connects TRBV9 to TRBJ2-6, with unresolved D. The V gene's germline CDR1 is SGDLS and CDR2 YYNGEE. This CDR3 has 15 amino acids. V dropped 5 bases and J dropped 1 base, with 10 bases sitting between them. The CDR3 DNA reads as TGTGCCAGCAGGGTTGGTGTATCTGGGGCCAACGTCCTGACTTTC. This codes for CASRVGVSGANVLTF. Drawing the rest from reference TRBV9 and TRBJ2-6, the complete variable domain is DSGVTQTPKHLITATGQRVTLRCSPRSGDLSVYWYQQSLDQGLQFLIQYYNGEERAKGNILERFSAQQFPDLHSELNLSSLELGDSALYFCASRVGVSGANVLTFGAGSRLTVL.

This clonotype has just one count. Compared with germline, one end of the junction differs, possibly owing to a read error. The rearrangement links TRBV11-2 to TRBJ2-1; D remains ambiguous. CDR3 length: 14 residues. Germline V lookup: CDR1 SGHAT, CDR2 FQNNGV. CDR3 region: CGSSLYGLVSEQFF. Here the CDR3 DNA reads TGTGGCAGCAGCTTATACGGGCTAGTTAGCGAGCAGTTCTTC.

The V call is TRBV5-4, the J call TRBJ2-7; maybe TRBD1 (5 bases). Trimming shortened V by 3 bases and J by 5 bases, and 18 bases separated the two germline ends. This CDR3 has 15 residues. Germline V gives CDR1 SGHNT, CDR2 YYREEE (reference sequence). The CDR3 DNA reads TGTGCCAGCAGCTCGGAGTGCAGGGCCTACCACGAGCAGTACTTC. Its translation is CASSSECRAYHEQYF. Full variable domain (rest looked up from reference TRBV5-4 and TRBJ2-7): ETGVTQSPTHLIKTRGQQVTLRCSSQSGHNTVSWYQQALGQGPQFIFQYYREEENGRGNFPPRFSGLQFPNYSSELNVNALELDDSALYLCASSSECRAYHEQYFGPGTRLTVT.